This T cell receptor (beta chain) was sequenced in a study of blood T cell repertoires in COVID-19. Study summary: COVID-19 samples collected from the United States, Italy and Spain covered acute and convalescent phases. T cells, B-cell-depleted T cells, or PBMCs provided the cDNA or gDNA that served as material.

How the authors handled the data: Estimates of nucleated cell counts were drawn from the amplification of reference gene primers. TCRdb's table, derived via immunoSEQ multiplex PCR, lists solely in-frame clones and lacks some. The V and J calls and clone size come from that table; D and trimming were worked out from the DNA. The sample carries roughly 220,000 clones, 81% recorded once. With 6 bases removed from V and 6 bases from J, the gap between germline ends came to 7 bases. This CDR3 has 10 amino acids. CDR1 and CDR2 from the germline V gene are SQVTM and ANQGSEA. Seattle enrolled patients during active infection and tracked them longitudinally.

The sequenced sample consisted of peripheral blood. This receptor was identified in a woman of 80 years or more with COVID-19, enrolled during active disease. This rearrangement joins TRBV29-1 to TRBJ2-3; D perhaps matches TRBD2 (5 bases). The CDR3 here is CSVERDTQYF. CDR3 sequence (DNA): TGCAGCGTGGAGCGGGATACGCAGTATTTT.